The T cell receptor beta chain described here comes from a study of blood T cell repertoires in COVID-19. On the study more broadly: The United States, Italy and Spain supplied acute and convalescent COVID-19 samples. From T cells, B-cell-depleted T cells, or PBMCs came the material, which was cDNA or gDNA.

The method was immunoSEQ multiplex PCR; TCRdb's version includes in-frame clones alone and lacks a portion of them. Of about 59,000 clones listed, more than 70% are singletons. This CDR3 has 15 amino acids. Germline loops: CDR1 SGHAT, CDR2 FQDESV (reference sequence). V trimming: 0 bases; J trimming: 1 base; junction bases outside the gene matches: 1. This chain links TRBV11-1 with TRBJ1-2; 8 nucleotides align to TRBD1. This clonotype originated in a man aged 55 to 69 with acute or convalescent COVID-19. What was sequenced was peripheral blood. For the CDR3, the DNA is TGTGCCAGCAGCTTAGCACAGGGGGATAACTATGGCTACACCTTC. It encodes CASSLAQGDNYGYTF.